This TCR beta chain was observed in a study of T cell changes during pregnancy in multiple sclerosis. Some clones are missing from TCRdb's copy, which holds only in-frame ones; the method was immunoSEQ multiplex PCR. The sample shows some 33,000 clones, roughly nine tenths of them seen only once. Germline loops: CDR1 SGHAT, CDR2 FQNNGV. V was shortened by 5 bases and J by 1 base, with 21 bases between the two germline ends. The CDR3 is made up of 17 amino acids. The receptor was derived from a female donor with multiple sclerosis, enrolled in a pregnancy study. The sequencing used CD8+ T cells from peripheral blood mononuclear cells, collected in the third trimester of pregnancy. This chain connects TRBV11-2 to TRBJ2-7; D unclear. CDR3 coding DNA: TGTGCCAGCAGCAAAGGCTGGCAGGTGGGTAGGTCCTACGAGCAGTACTTC. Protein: CASSKGWQVGRSYEQYF.